This T cell receptor (beta chain) was sequenced during a study of technical replicates of blood from four donors (dated 2017 in TCRdb). V and J are trimmed by 7 bases and 4 bases, and the gene matches miss 14 bases of the junction. Including cysteine and phenylalanine, the CDR3 has 16 amino acids. Only CDR3 DNA remains: 48 bases, in frame from the first base. CDR1 and CDR2 are read off the germline V gene as SGHVS and FQNEAQ. Receptor libraries were prepared by the immunoSEQ multiplex PCR assay. Entries here come from immuneACCESS through TCRdb and include only in-frame sequences with V and J called. Some clones fail to appear in such tables; in the studies checked, an unresolved V gene covers under half of the shortfall, and the cause of the remainder is unknown. Across this sample there are approximately 75,000 clones, with approximately 97% seen only once. The ten largest make up around 0.2% of the sample.

On this clone: The target of this receptor is not known. There are no base qualities to consult, and no much larger clone falls within one base.

This receptor was identified in a human donor in good health. Sequencing was carried out using T cells isolated from PBMCs. The V and J segments used are TRBV7-8 and TRBJ2-5; TRBD2 aligns with 8 central bases. The DNA is as follows: TGTGCCAGCACCCCCGGGGGCGGGAGGTTAGGAGAGACCCAGTACTTC. This sequence encodes CASTPGGGRLGETQYF.